This TCR beta chain originates from a study of CD8+CD57+ T cells in acquired aplastic anemia. Points from the study as a whole: Found in both controls and patients were approximately 30 CD8+ CDR3 sequences. Patients were compared with controls for CD8+ Simpson's diversity, and no significant difference emerged.

Trimming left V 5 bases short and J 8 bases short, with 15 bases between. CDR1 SNHLY and CDR2 FYNNEI come from the germline V gene. The CDR3 is 13 amino acids. CDR3 and TCR beta VDJ profiling relied on genomic DNA as the template. TCRdb used MiXCR to reprocess the reads, holding one entry per CDR3 protein. The repertoire holds 150,000 to 200,000 distinct CDR3 sequences, with over 40% as singletons. Turning to this clonotype: Its antigen is unidentified.

Patients chosen for sequencing had CD8+CD57+ cells that had expanded, as shown by flow cytometry. Every patient was diagnosed with severe acquired aplastic anemia. The blood sampling took place in patients who had so far received no therapy. The chain recombines TRBV2 with TRBJ1-2, with a possible D match to TRBD1 (5 bases). Sample: sorted CD4+, CD8+, or CD8+CD57+ T cells (not recorded which) from PBMCs. This TCR was sampled from a human donor with aplastic anemia. The CDR3 coding sequence is TGTGCCAGCAGTCTTAGGCCGGAGGGGGGCTACACCTTC. Its translation: CASSLRPEGGYTF.